The 23 T cell receptor beta chains below come from one sample, sequenced in a study of cytomegalovirus exposure and HLA in healthy donors. The PCR made use of 60 Vbeta and 13 Jbeta primers. The repertoire was sequenced with immunoSEQ multiplex PCR; TCRdb's copy has only in-frame clones and lacks some. Its table records some 120,000 clones. Sequences were obtained from PBMCs. Source of these receptors: a man aged 18-30 years in good health and CMV-seronegative.

V gene TRBV15 combines with J gene TRBJ2-7, with 8 bases fitting TRBD2. Germline V gene data show CDR1 as LNHNV and CDR2 as YYDKDF (reference sequence). This CDR3 is 16 amino acids long. V dropped 1 base and J dropped 4; count of bases not matched to a gene: 9. CDR3 loop: CATSRVVGSGNYEQYF. The CDR3 DNA sequence: TGTGCCACCAGCAGAGTGGTTGGTAGCGGGAATTACGAGCAGTACTTC.

The V call is TRBV6-6, the J call TRBJ2-3, with 8 nucleotides matching TRBD1. This CDR3 comprises 15 residues. From germline, CDR1 is MNHNY and CDR2 SVGAGI (reference sequence). Unmatched junction bases numbered 6, after V lost 5 bases and J lost 2 bases. The CDR3 coding sequence is TGTGCCAGCAGTCCGACAGGGGCCCTCACAGATACGCAGTATTTT. It specifies CASSPTGALTDTQYF.

V usage is TRBV4-1 and J usage is TRBJ1-5, with a weak D call TRBD1 (5 bases). Trimming left V 1 base short and J 7 bases short, with 20 bases between. Germline-derived CDR1 and CDR2 are MGHRA and YSYEKL. This CDR3 contains 17 residues. The CDR3 reads CASSQVGQGWADQPQHF. The CDR3 region has the DNA TGCGCCAGCAGCCAAGTAGGGCAGGGCTGGGCGGACCAGCCCCAGCATTTT.

The chain employs TRBV5-1 and TRBJ1-4; tentatively, D is TRBD1 (6 bases). This CDR3 contains 13 residues. V lost 3 bases, J lost 8 bases, and 11 bases lay in between. Germline V gives CDR1 SGHRS, CDR2 YFSETQ. DNA of the CDR3: TGCGCCAGCAGCTCCCAGGGGCGGGAAAAACTGTTTTTT. Translated: CASSSQGREKLFF.

CDR3 protein: CASTPTGVSTDTQYF. The CDR3 nucleotides are TGTGCCAGCACCCCGACGGGGGTTAGCACAGATACGCAGTATTTT. This chain links TRBV11-2 with TRBJ2-3; maybe TRBD2 (6 bases). Germline CDR1 is SGHAT and CDR2 is FQNNGV. V was cut by 7 bases and J by 0 bases, with 14 bases left in between. This CDR3 comprises 15 residues.

CDR3 amino acids: CASSRFPEAFF. CDR3 sequence (DNA): TGTGCCAGCAGCAGGTTTCCTGAAGCTTTCTTT. V gene TRBV6-6 combines with J gene TRBJ1-1; D is undetermined. Germline CDR1 and CDR2: MNHNY and SVGAGI (reference sequence). The CDR3 is made up of 11 amino acids. V was pared by 6 bases and J by 6 bases, with 8 bases between.

This chain links TRBV6-5 with TRBJ2-5; the D is unclear. The CDR3 has 12 residues. Germline values: CDR1 MNHEY, CDR2 SVGAGI. V shed 4 bases and J shed 5 bases, with 8 bases lying between them. The CDR3 nucleotides read TGTGCCAGCAGTTTTATCGGGGAGACCCAGTACTTC. Protein product: CASSFIGETQYF.

The chain employs TRBV2 and TRBJ1-5, with D possibly TRBD1 on 5 matching bases. The CDR3 is made up of 18 amino acids. V dropped 8 bases and J dropped 7 bases, with 30 bases sitting between them. The germline V gene encodes CDR1 SNHLY and CDR2 FYNNEI. CDR3 in DNA: TGTGCCAGCGGGGGGAGCGGGCGCTCTTCCACGCGTCGCCAGCCCCAGCATTTT. Its protein is CASGGSGRSSTRRQPQHF.

V and J are TRBV19 and TRBJ1-4; tentative D call: TRBD1 (5 bases). This CDR3 is built from 15 residues. Deletions cut 5 bases from V and 4 bases from J, with 14 bases between. Germline lookup yields CDR1 LNHDA and CDR2 SQIVND (reference sequence). CDR3 bases: TGTGCCAGTAGTTTCTTGACAGAAGTTAATGAAAAACTGTTTTTT. Amino acid sequence: CASSFLTEVNEKLFF.

The V call is TRBV6-5, the J call TRBJ1-5, with D uncertain. CDR1 and CDR2 (germline): MNHEY, SVGAGI. Trimming left V 0 bases short and J 0 bases short, with 6 bases between. CDR3 length equals 15 residues. The CDR3 DNA reads TGTGCCAGCAGTTACTCGGCAGATAGCAATCAGCCCCAGCATTTT. As protein: CASSYSADSNQPQHF.

The chain carries TRBV29-1 and TRBJ1-4, with D maybe TRBD1 (6 bases). V was pared by 2 bases and J by 12 bases, with 13 bases between. CDR1 is SQVTM, CDR2 ANQGSEA, per germline. The CDR3 sequence is 12 residues long. CDR3 loop: CSVETGSGELFF. In nucleotides, the CDR3 is TGCAGCGTTGAAACAGGGAGTGGGGAACTGTTTTTT.

The V and J genes are TRBV19 and TRBJ2-3; 7 nucleotides align to TRBD2. V shed 9 bases and J 4 bases; nucleotides not matched to a gene: 10. The germline V gene encodes CDR1 LNHDA and CDR2 SQIVND (reference sequence). The CDR3 totals 14 residues. For the CDR3, the DNA is TGTGCCAGCGGGCAGGGCGGGGGTGCAGATACGCAGTATTTT. This encodes CASGQGGGADTQYF.

The V and J genes are TRBV7-9 and TRBJ1-5, with 7 bases that match TRBD1. Germline CDR1 and CDR2: SEHNR and FQNEAQ (reference sequence). The V and J ends lost 5 bases and 7 bases, in that order; junction bases with no gene match: 14. CDR3 length: 16 amino acids. The DNA of the CDR3 is TGTGCCAGCAGCGATACTAGACAGGGATCAGGACAGCCCCAGCATTTT. This codes for CASSDTRQGSGQPQHF.

The rearrangement links TRBV5-1 to TRBJ2-3; D is ambiguous. The CDR3 covers 11 residues. V was trimmed by 1 base and J by 6 bases, leaving 3 bases between them. Germline CDR1 is SGHRS and CDR2 is YFSETQ. CDR3 DNA: TGCGCCAGCAGCTTGCTGGATACGCAGTATTTT. This codes for CASSLLDTQYF.

Written as DNA, the CDR3 is TGTGCCAGTAGCCCAACAGGGGGTGGGTACACTGAAGCTTTCTTT. This encodes CASSPTGGGYTEAFF. This rearrangement joins TRBV19 to TRBJ1-1; TRBD1 aligns across 8 bases. The germline V gene has CDR1 LNHDA and CDR2 SQIVND (reference sequence). The V gene end was trimmed by 6 bases and the J gene end by 3 bases; junction bases not matched to a gene: 9. This CDR3 contains 15 residues.

The chain combines TRBV9 with TRBJ2-3; TRBD2 aligns across 9 bases. Germline assignment: CDR1 SGDLS and CDR2 YYNGEE. J gave up 0 bases and V 3 bases, and 14 bases lay outside the gene matches. The CDR3 consists of 19 residues. As DNA, the CDR3 is TGTGCCAGCAGCGGGGCACGGAGCGGGAGGCTACAAAGCACAGATACGCAGTATTTT. Translation gives CASSGARSGRLQSTDTQYF.

This chain uses TRBV14 with TRBJ2-1, with 12 bases identical to TRBD2. J gave up 4 bases and V 4 bases, and 2 bases lay outside the gene matches. The CDR3 is made up of 15 amino acids. CDR1 and CDR2 from the germline V gene are SGHDN and FVKESK. Here the CDR3 DNA reads TGTGCCAGCAGCCCGCTAGCGGGGGGGTACAATGAGCAGTTCTTC. This gives the protein CASSPLAGGYNEQFF.

The chain recombines TRBV30 with TRBJ1-4; possible D gene TRBD1, 5 bases. CDR3 length: 13 amino acids. V was clipped by 4 bases and J by 7 bases, with 13 bases between them. Looked up from germline, CDR1 is GTSNPN and CDR2 is SVGIG (reference sequence). For the CDR3, the DNA is TGTGCCTGGAACCCCGGGGGAGGTGAAAAACTGTTTTTT. Its protein product is CAWNPGGGEKLFF.

V usage is TRBV7-6 and J usage is TRBJ2-1, with TRBD2 matching 11 bases. The CDR3 runs 16 residues. Germline V gene lookup returns CDR1 SGHVS and CDR2 FNYEAQ. V lost 5 bases to trimming and J lost 2 bases; unmatched junction nucleotides: 5. The CDR3, as DNA: TGTGCCAGCAGCGTGATTAGCGGGGGGGCCTACAATGAGCAGTTCTTC. This translates into CASSVISGGAYNEQFF.

The chain links TRBV2 to TRBJ2-1; 8 nucleotides agree with TRBD2. The CDR3 extends over 15 amino acids. J was trimmed by 3 bases and V by 7 bases; bases with no gene match: 8. CDR1 is SNHLY and CDR2 is FYNNEI in the germline V gene. The CDR3 protein is CASKASGGHYNEQFF. Here the CDR3 DNA reads TGTGCCAGCAAAGCGAGCGGGGGCCACTACAATGAGCAGTTCTTC.

V and J are TRBV27 and TRBJ1-2; D perhaps matches TRBD1 (6 bases). Trimming removed 4 bases at V and 3 bases at J, with 9 bases between. The CDR3 contains 13 residues. The germline V gene has CDR1 MNHEY and CDR2 SMNVEV (reference sequence). CDR3 nucleotide sequence: TGTGCCAGCAGTTATGACAGGTACTATGGCTACACCTTC. Encoded protein: CASSYDRYYGYTF.

The rearrangement links TRBV6-5 to TRBJ1-2; 7 bases are a match to TRBD1. The CDR3 has 13 amino acids. V shed 6 bases, J shed 5 bases, and the junction held 6 bases outside the gene matches. The germline V gene has CDR1 MNHEY and CDR2 SVGAGI. The CDR3: CASSADRAYGYTF. Written as DNA, the CDR3 is TGTGCCAGCAGCGCCGACAGGGCTTATGGCTACACCTTC.

V and J are TRBV7-3 and TRBJ1-1; D is undetermined. Germline values: CDR1 SGHTA, CDR2 FQGTGA. The CDR3 is made up of 15 amino acids. Deletions cut 2 bases from V and 0 bases from J, with 10 bases between. The CDR3 region is CASSLQQIMNTEAFF. The CDR3 DNA follows: TGTGCCAGCAGCTTACAACAGATTATGAACACTGAAGCTTTCTTT.